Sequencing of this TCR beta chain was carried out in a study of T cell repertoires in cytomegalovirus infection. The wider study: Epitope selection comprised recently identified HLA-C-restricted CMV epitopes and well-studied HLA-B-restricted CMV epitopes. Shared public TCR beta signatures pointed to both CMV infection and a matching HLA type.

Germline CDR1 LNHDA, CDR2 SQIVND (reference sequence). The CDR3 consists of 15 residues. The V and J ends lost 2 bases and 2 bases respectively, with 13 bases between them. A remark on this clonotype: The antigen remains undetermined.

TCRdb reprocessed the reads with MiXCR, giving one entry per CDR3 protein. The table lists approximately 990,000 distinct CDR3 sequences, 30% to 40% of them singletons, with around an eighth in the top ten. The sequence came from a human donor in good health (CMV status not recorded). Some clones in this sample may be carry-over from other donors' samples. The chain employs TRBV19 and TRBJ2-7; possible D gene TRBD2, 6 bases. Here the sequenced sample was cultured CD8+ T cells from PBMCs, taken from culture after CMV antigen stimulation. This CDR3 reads CASSIWQGGTYEQYF. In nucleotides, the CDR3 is TGTGCCAGTAGTATATGGCAGGGAGGAACCTACGAGCAGTACTTC.